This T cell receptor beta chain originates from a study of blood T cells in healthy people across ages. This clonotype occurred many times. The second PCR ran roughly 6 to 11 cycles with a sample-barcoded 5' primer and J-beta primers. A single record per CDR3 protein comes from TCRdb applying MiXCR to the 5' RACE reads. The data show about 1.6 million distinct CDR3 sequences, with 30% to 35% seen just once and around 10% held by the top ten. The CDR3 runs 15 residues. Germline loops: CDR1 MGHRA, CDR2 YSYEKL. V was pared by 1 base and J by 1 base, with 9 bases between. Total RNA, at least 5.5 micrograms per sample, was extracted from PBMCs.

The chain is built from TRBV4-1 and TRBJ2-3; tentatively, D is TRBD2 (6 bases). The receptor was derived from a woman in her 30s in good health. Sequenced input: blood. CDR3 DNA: TGCGCCAGCAGCCAAGCTGGGACTGGCACAGATACGCAGTATTTT. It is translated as CASSQAGTGTDTQYF.